This TCR beta chain is drawn from a study of T cells in Graves' hyperthyroidism and ophthalmopathy. The V gene's germline CDR1 is MNHEY and CDR2 SMNVEV (reference sequence). V gave up 0 bases and J gave up 0 bases, with 5 bases separating them. This CDR3 is built from 14 residues. Amplified regions were TCR beta CDR3 sequences from RNA transcripts. First-round RT-PCR with HTBI primers amplified the TCR CDR3 region. One entry per CDR3 protein, called by TCRdb with MiXCR from the multiplex PCR reads. Among 300,000 to 450,000 distinct CDR3 sequences listed, over 10% were seen once. The sequence was obtained from a woman aged 18-29 years with Graves' hyperthyroidism. The sequenced material came from blood. V usage is TRBV27 and J usage is TRBJ1-1, with D uncertain. The CDR3 spells CASSLSVVNTEAFF. For the CDR3, the DNA is TGTGCCAGCAGTTTATCGGTGGTGAACACTGAAGCTTTCTTT.